These 14 T cell receptor beta chains came from one sample sequenced in a study of T cell responses to AZD1222 COVID-19 vaccine. The method was immunoSEQ multiplex PCR; TCRdb's version includes in-frame clones alone and lacks a portion of them. Of fewer than 110,000 clones in the sample, 80% to 95% were seen once. Sample: peripheral blood, taken 28 days after the second AZD1222 dose. These TCRs come from an adult who received the AZD1222 COVID-19 vaccine.

The chain recombines TRBV27 with TRBJ1-6; D uncertain. The V and J ends lost 3 bases and 12 bases respectively, with 12 bases between them. The CDR3 runs to 13 residues. Germline CDR1 is MNHEY and CDR2 is SMNVEV (reference sequence). CDR3 region: CASSLGRAGPLHF. The DNA of the CDR3 is TGTGCCAGCAGTTTGGGGAGGGCTGGACCCCTCCACTTT.

CDR3 DNA sequence: TGTGCCATCAGTGAGTCGACGCTCGTCGGGACTGAAGCTTTCTTT. Its translation: CAISESTLVGTEAFF. The rearrangement uses TRBV10-3 and TRBJ1-1; D not certain. CDR1 is ENHRY and CDR2 is SYGVKD in the germline V gene. The germline V and J ends were trimmed by 0 bases and 5 bases, with 13 bases remaining between them. The CDR3 has 15 amino acids.

The chain combines TRBV5-1 with TRBJ1-6; a weak D match, TRBD1 (6 bases). V lost 4 bases and J lost 10, with 15 bases in between. The CDR3 is 14 residues long. Germline CDR1 and CDR2: SGHRS and YFSETQ. The CDR3: CASSDGTGSSPLHF. The CDR3, as DNA: TGCGCCAGCAGCGATGGAACAGGGTCATCACCCCTCCACTTT.

The chain recombines TRBV2 with TRBJ1-2; TRBD1 aligns across 11 bases. V lost 3 bases to trimming and J lost 7 bases; unmatched junction nucleotides: 4. CDR3 length: 14 amino acids. The V gene's germline CDR1 is SNHLY and CDR2 FYNNEI. In DNA, the CDR3 is TGTGCCAGCAGTGACGGACAGGGGGCCGGTGGCTACACCTTC. Amino acids: CASSDGQGAGGYTF.

This sequence joins TRBV5-1 and TRBJ1-2; possibly TRBD1 for D (5 bases). The CDR3 runs to 14 residues. Germline lookup yields CDR1 SGHRS and CDR2 YFSETQ. V lost 0 bases and J 4 bases, leaving 10 bases between the germline ends. The CDR3 DNA sequence: TGCGCCAGCAGCTTGGGGGACGTATCCTATGGCTACACCTTC. Translation: CASSLGDVSYGYTF.

This rearrangement joins TRBV6-2 or TRBV6-3 to TRBJ1-1, with unresolved D. This CDR3 has 13 amino acids. Germline CDR1 is MNHEY and CDR2 is SVGEGT. V lost 1 base and J 0 bases, leaving 3 bases between the germline ends. The CDR3 loop reads CASSYYVNTEAFF. The CDR3 region has the DNA TGTGCCAGCAGTTACTATGTGAACACTGAAGCTTTCTTT.

This chain joins TRBV6-4 and TRBJ2-3; the match to TRBD1 covers 8 bases. This CDR3 region has 17 residues. Trimming cost V 7 bases and J 3 bases; bases outside gene matches: 15. CDR1 and CDR2 from the germline V gene are MRHNA and SNTAGT. The CDR3 region has the DNA TGTGCCAGCACCCCAAATGGGCGGACAGGGTGGACAGATACGCAGTATTTT. This codes for CASTPNGRTGWTDTQYF.

V usage is TRBV7-2 and J usage is TRBJ1-2; D unresolved. The germline V gene encodes CDR1 SGHTA and CDR2 FQGNSA. The CDR3 runs to 15 residues. Deletions cut 4 bases from V and 0 bases from J, with 12 bases between. CDR3 bases: TGTGCCAGCAGCTCCGGGTACCAAGCTAACTATGGCTACACCTTC. Its translation is CASSSGYQANYGYTF.

This CDR3 reads CALGRGRGETQYF. The CDR3 nucleotides read TGTGCCTTGGGGAGGGGGCGAGGAGAGACCCAGTACTTC. The chain recombines TRBV30 with TRBJ2-5; D tentatively reads TRBD1 or TRBD2 (7 bases each). The length of the CDR3 is 13 residues. Trimming shortened V by 7 bases and J by 4 bases, and 16 bases separated the two germline ends. Germline assignment: CDR1 GTSNPN and CDR2 SVGIG (reference sequence). Drawing the rest from reference TRBV30 and TRBJ2-5, the complete variable domain is SQTIHQWPATLVQPVGSPLSLECTVEGTSNPNLYWYRQAAGRGLQLLFYSVGIGQISSEVPQNLSASRPQDRQFILSSKKLLLSDSGFYLCALGRGRGETQYFGPGTRLLVL.

This chain links TRBV9 with TRBJ1-6; no clear D gene. V lost 0 bases and J 0 bases, leaving 7 bases between the germline ends. Germline values: CDR1 SGDLS, CDR2 YYNGEE. The CDR3 covers 16 residues. DNA for the CDR3: TGTGCCAGCAGCGTAGGGCCTACCTCCTATAATTCACCCCTCCACTTT. Translated: CASSVGPTSYNSPLHF.

The rearrangement links TRBV6-5 to TRBJ1-4; D uncertain. Germline lookup yields CDR1 MNHEY and CDR2 SVGAGI. The CDR3 is 14 residues long. The germline V and J ends were trimmed by 5 bases and 4 bases, with 11 bases remaining between them. This CDR3 is CASSRGGYNEKLFF. In nucleotides, the CDR3 is TGTGCCAGCAGTCGGGGAGGTTATAATGAAAAACTGTTTTTT.

The chain has TRBV5-1 and TRBJ1-1; D remains ambiguous. Germline V gene lookup returns CDR1 SGHRS and CDR2 YFSETQ. The CDR3 consists of 13 residues. Trimming cost V 5 bases and J 7 bases, with 15 bases left between them. CDR3 nucleotides: TGCGCCAGCAGTGACGGGGAGCACTTTGAAGCTTTCTTT. It is translated as CASSDGEHFEAFF.

J is TRBJ1-6 and V is TRBV18; D is undetermined. Looked up from germline, CDR1 is KGHSH and CDR2 is LQKENI. The CDR3 is made up of 15 amino acids. Trimming cost V 1 base and J 5 bases, with 9 bases left between them. CDR3 protein: CASSPQVGDNSPLHF. The DNA for the CDR3 is TGTGCCAGCTCACCACAGGTCGGGGATAATTCACCCCTCCACTTT.

Only a few counts were recorded for this clone. This chain links TRBV9 with TRBJ2-1; TRBD2 matches 7 bases. CDR3 length: 14 residues. Trimming took 0 bases from V and 4 from J; bases not matched to a gene: 1. Germline V gene data show CDR1 as SGDLS and CDR2 as YYNGEE. Here the CDR3 DNA reads TGTGCCAGCAGCGTAGACGGGGGGTACAATGAGCAGTTCTTC. Amino acid sequence: CASSVDGGYNEQFF.